This T cell receptor beta chain was documented in a study of T cells in localized non-small cell lung cancer. Study-level findings and limits: Longer overall survival was linked to higher blood T cell density. Among the top 100 tumor clones, a median about 60 appeared in adjacent lung.

CDR3 length: 13 residues. V shed 4 bases and J 5 bases; nucleotides not matched to a gene: 3. Germline V gene data show CDR1 as SGHDT and CDR2 as YYEEEE. This clone appeared once. The antigen is undetermined. Produced via immunoSEQ multiplex PCR; TCRdb's table is partial and in-frame only. This table holds fewer than 100,000 clones, around 90% found once. This clonotype was sampled from a man aged 40 to 69 with stage I squamous cell lung carcinoma. The specimen comprised peripheral blood, sampled before any cancer treatment. The rearrangement uses TRBV5-6 and TRBJ2-7, with 10 positions matching TRBD2. CDR3 nucleotides: TGTGCCAGCAGCGGACTAGCGGTCGACGAGCAGTACTTC. Its translation: CASSGLAVDEQYF. The complete variable domain, with remaining parts taken from reference TRBV5-6 and TRBJ2-7, reads DAGVTQSPTHLIKTRGQQVTLRCSPKSGHDTVSWYQQALGQGPQFIFQYYEEEERQRGNFPDRFSGHQFPNYSSELNVNALLLGDSALYLCASSGLAVDEQYFGPGTRLTVT.